Listed below are T cell receptor beta chains from one sample, sequenced in a study of blood T cell repertoires in COVID-19. Generated by immunoSEQ multiplex PCR, the TCRdb table keeps only in-frame clones and is missing some. The sample has around 180,000 clones, 86% seen once. Sequencing was performed on peripheral blood. These receptors all stem from a man aged 65 to 79 with active or convalescent COVID-19. The CDR3 runs from the conserved cysteine through the conserved F or W. Each record gives: V gene, clone size, D gene, J gene, CDR3 DNA, CDR3 protein. A D gene is named only where the DNA matches it firmly. Expanded clones get a size class; other rows say once, few or many, or leave the size out.

v_call: TRBV18; clone_size: few; d_call: -; j_call: TRBJ1-1; cdr3_nt: TGTGCCAGCTCACCGCAGTCACAGGGGAACACTGAAGCTTTCTTT; cdr3_aa: CASSPQSQGNTEAFF
v_call: TRBV6-1; clone_size: -; d_call: -; j_call: TRBJ2-3; cdr3_nt: TGTGCCAGCAGTTCAGGGGATAGTAGCACAGATACGCAGTATTTT; cdr3_aa: CASSSGDSSTDTQYF
v_call: TRBV9; clone_size: -; d_call: -; j_call: TRBJ1-4; cdr3_nt: TGTGCCAGCAGCGTAGGGGATGGGGGGTACAGTGAAAAACTGTTTTTT; cdr3_aa: CASSVGDGGYSEKLFF
v_call: TRBV5-1; clone_size: -; d_call: TRBD2; j_call: TRBJ2-3; cdr3_nt: TGCGCCAGCAGCTTCAGCGGGAGGGCCAAGGGGGATACGCAGTATTTT; cdr3_aa: CASSFSGRAKGDTQYF
v_call: TRBV18; clone_size: few; d_call: TRBD2; j_call: TRBJ2-7; cdr3_nt: TGTGCCACCGCGGGGAGGGACCCCTGGAGGGAGACCACATACGAGCAGTACTTC; cdr3_aa: CATAGRDPWRETTYEQYF
v_call: TRBV4-3; clone_size: -; d_call: -; j_call: TRBJ2-1; cdr3_nt: TGCGCCAGCAGCCCCTCGGCGGCGGAAATCTCCTACAATGAGCAGTTCTTC; cdr3_aa: CASSPSAAEISYNEQFF
v_call: TRBV4-3; clone_size: -; d_call: TRBD1; j_call: TRBJ1-5; cdr3_nt: TGCGCCAGCAGCCAATCAGGGGGCAGGCCCCAGCATTTT; cdr3_aa: CASSQSGGRPQHF
v_call: TRBV27; clone_size: -; d_call: -; j_call: TRBJ1-2; cdr3_nt: TGTGCCAGCAGTCTTCGGGAGAACTATGGCTACACCTTC; cdr3_aa: CASSLRENYGYTF
v_call: TRBV5-1; clone_size: -; d_call: TRBD1; j_call: TRBJ1-1; cdr3_nt: TGCGCCAGCACTCCGACAGGGAGCATGAACACTGAAGCTTTCTTT; cdr3_aa: CASTPTGSMNTEAFF
v_call: TRBV7-2; clone_size: few; d_call: TRBD2; j_call: TRBJ2-3; cdr3_nt: TGTGCCAGCAGCTTAACTAGCGGGGGTAGCACAGATACGCAGTATTTT; cdr3_aa: CASSLTSGGSTDTQYF
v_call: TRBV6-2/TRBV6-3; clone_size: -; d_call: -; j_call: TRBJ2-3; cdr3_nt: TGTGCCAGCAGTTTGTCGGGAGTTTCCACAGATACGCAGTATTTT; cdr3_aa: CASSLSGVSTDTQYF
v_call: TRBV24-1; clone_size: -; d_call: -; j_call: TRBJ1-5; cdr3_nt: TGTGCCACCAGTGACCCCCTCGGGCCCCAGCATTTT; cdr3_aa: CATSDPLGPQHF
v_call: TRBV7-8; clone_size: few; d_call: TRBD1; j_call: TRBJ1-2; cdr3_nt: TGTGCCAGCAGCTTAGCGACAGGGTCGGACTATGGCTACACCTTC; cdr3_aa: CASSLATGSDYGYTF
v_call: TRBV27; clone_size: -; d_call: TRBD1; j_call: TRBJ2-6; cdr3_nt: TGTGCCAGCAGGGTAACAGGGGACCCCAACGTCCTGACTTTC; cdr3_aa: CASRVTGDPNVLTF
v_call: TRBV2; clone_size: -; d_call: TRBD1; j_call: TRBJ1-4; cdr3_nt: TGTGCCAGCAGGGTACAGGGGGCTAATGAAAAACTGTTTTTT; cdr3_aa: CASRVQGANEKLFF
v_call: TRBV12-1; clone_size: -; d_call: -; j_call: TRBJ2-5; cdr3_nt: TGTGCCATTCGGAGACAGGGCAGGTCGGAGACCCAGTACTTC; cdr3_aa: CAIRRQGRSETQYF
v_call: TRBV9; clone_size: -; d_call: -; j_call: TRBJ1-5; cdr3_nt: TGTGCCAGCAGCGCCGGAACAGGATTAAATCAGCCCCAGCATTTT; cdr3_aa: CASSAGTGLNQPQHF
v_call: TRBV6-2/TRBV6-3; clone_size: -; d_call: TRBD1; j_call: TRBJ1-2; cdr3_nt: TGTGCCAGCAGTCAGGGGGCGAACTATGGCTACACCTTC; cdr3_aa: CASSQGANYGYTF
v_call: TRBV19; clone_size: -; d_call: -; j_call: TRBJ1-1; cdr3_nt: TGTGCCAGTAGGGGGGCGGACAGTATGAACACTGAAGCTTTCTTT; cdr3_aa: CASRGADSMNTEAFF